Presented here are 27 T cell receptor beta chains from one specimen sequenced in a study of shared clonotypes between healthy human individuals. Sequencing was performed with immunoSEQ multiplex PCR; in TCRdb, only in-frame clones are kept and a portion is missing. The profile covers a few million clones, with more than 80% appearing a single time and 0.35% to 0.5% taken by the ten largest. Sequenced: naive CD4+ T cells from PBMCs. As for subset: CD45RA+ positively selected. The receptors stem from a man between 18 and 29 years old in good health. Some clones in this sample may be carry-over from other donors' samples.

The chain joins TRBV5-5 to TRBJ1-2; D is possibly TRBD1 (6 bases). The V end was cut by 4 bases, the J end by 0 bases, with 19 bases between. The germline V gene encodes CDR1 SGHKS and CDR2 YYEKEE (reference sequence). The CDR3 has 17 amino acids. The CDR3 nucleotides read TGTGCCAGCAGCCGCTTCGGGGGCGCGTCCCCTAACTATGGCTACACCTTC. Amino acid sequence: CASSRFGGASPNYGYTF. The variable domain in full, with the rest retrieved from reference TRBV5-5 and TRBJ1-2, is DAGVTQSPTHLIKTRGQQVTLRCSPISGHKSVSWYQQVLGQGPQFIFQYYEKEERGRGNFPDRFSARQFPNYSSELNVNALLLGDSALYLCASSRFGGASPNYGYTFGSGTRLTVV.

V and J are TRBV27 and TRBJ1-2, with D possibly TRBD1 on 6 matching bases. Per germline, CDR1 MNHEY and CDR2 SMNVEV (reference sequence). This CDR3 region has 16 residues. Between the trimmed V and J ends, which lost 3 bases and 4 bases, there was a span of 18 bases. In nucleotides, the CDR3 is TGTGCCAGCAGTTTCTTAGGGGGGCAGGAGGTCTATGGCTACACCTTC. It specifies CASSFLGGQEVYGYTF.

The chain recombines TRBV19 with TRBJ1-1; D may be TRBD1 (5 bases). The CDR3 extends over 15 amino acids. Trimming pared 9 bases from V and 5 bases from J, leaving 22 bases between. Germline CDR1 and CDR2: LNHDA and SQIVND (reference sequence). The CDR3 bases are TGTGCCAGCCACCTAGGGGACCGCTTAAGGACTGAAGCTTTCTTT. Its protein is CASHLGDRLRTEAFF.

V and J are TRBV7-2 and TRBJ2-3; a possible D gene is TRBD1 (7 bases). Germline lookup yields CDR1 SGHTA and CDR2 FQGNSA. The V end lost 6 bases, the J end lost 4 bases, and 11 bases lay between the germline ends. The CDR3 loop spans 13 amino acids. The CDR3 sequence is CASRFRGADTQYF. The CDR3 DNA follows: TGTGCCAGCAGGTTCAGGGGGGCAGATACGCAGTATTTT.

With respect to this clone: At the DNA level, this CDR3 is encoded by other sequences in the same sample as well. In DNA form, the CDR3 reads TGTGCCAGCAGCTTAGCAGGGGGCAGGGAGACCCAGTACTTC. Protein sequence: CASSLAGGRETQYF. The chain carries TRBV7-3 and TRBJ2-5; the match to TRBD1 covers 8 bases. The CDR3 length is 14 residues. V lost 2 bases to trimming and J lost 5 bases; unmatched junction nucleotides: 4. Germline V gene data show CDR1 as SGHTA and CDR2 as FQGTGA.

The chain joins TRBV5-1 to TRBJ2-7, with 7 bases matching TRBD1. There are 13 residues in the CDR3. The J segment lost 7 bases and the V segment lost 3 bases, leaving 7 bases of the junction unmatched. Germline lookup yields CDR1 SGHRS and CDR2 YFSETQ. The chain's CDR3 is CASSSDRVGEQYF. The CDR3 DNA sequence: TGCGCCAGCAGCTCCGACAGGGTGGGAGAGCAGTACTTC. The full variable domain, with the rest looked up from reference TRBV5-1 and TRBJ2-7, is KAGVTQTPRYLIKTRGQQVTLSCSPISGHRSVSWYQQTPGQGLQFLFEYFSETQRNKGNFPGRFSGRQFSNSRSEMNVSTLELGDSALYLCASSSDRVGEQYFGPGTRLTVT.

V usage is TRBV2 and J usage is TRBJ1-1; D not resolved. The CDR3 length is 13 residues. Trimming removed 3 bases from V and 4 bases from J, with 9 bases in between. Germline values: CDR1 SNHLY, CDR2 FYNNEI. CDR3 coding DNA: TGTGCCAGCAGTGAGGAAGGGAGCACTGAAGCTTTCTTT. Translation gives CASSEEGSTEAFF.

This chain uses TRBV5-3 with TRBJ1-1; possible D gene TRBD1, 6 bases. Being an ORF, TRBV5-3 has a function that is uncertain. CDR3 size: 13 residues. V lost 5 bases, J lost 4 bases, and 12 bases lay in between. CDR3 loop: CARRRTGSTEAFF. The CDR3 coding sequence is TGTGCCAGAAGACGTACAGGGAGCACTGAAGCTTTCTTT.

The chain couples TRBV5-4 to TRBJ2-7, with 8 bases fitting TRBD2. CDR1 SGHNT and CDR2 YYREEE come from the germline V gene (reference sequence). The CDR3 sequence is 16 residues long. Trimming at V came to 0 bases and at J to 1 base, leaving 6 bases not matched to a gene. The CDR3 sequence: CASSLGGLVRSYEQYF. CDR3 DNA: TGTGCCAGCAGCTTGGGGGGACTAGTTCGGTCCTACGAGCAGTACTTC. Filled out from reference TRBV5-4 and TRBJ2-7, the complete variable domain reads ETGVTQSPTHLIKTRGQQVTLRCSSQSGHNTVSWYQQALGQGPQFIFQYYREEENGRGNFPPRFSGLQFPNYSSELNVNALELDDSALYLCASSLGGLVRSYEQYFGPGTRLTVT.

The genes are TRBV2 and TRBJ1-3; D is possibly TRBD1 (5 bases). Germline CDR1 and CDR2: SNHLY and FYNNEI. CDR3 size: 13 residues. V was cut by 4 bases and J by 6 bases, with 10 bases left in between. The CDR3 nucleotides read TGTGCCAGCAGTGGAATCGGGGCAAACACCATATATTTT. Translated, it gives CASSGIGANTIYF.

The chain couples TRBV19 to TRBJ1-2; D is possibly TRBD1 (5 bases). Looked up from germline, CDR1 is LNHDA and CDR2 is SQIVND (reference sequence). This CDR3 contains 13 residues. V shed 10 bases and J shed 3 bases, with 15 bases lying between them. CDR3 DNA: TGTGCCACCAAGAACCGGGACTACTATGGCTACACCTTC. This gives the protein CATKNRDYYGYTF.

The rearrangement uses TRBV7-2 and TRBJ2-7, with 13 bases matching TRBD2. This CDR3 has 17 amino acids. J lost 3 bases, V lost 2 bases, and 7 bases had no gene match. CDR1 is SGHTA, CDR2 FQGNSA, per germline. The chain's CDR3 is CASSLPSRTSGSYEQYF. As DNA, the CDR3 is TGTGCCAGCAGCTTACCCTCCAGGACTAGCGGGAGCTACGAGCAGTACTTC.

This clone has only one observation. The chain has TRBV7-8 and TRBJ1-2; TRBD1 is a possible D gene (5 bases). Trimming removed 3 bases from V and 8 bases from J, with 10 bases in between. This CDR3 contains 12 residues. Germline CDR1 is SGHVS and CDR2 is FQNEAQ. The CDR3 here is CASSFGGRGYTF. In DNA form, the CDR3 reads TGTGCCAGCAGCTTCGGGGGGAGAGGCTACACCTTC. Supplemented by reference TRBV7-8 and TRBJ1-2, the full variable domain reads GAGVSQSPRYKVAKRGQDVALRCDPISGHVSLFWYQQALGQGPEFLTYFQNEAQLDKSGLPSDRFFAERPEGSVSTLKIQRTQQEDSAVYLCASSFGGRGYTFGSGTRLTVV.

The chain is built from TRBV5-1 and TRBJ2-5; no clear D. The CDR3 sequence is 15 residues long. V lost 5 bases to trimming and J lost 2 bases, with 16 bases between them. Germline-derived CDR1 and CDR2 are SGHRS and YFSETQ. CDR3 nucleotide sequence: TGCGCCAGCAGGGCCATCGAGCTCAGACAAGAGACCCAGTACTTC. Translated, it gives CASRAIELRQETQYF. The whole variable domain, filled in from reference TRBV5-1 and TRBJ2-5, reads KAGVTQTPRYLIKTRGQQVTLSCSPISGHRSVSWYQQTPGQGLQFLFEYFSETQRNKGNFPGRFSGRQFSNSRSEMNVSTLELGDSALYLCASRAIELRQETQYFGPGTRLLVL.

As DNA, the CDR3 is TGTGCCAGCAGTTTATTTTGGCGTGAGCCGGGAGGGTCCGGTGAGCAGTTCTTC. Translation: CASSLFWREPGGSGEQFF. The chain employs TRBV28 and TRBJ2-1, with 8 bases matching TRBD2. The ends lost 1 base at V and 9 bases at J; junction bases unmatched: 17. Germline lookup yields CDR1 MDHEN and CDR2 SYDVKM. The CDR3 loop spans 18 amino acids. Variable domain in full (rest from reference TRBV28 and TRBJ2-1): DVKVTQSSRYLVKRTGEKVFLECVQDMDHENMFWYRQDPGLGLRLIYFSYDVKMKEKGDIPEGYSVSREKKERFSLILESASTNQTSMYLCASSLFWREPGGSGEQFFGPGTRLTVL.

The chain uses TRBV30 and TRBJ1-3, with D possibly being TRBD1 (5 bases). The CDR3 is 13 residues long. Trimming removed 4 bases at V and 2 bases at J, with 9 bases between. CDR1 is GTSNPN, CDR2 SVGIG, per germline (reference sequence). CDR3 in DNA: TGTGCCTGGAAGACAGCCCCTGGAAACACCATATATTTT. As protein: CAWKTAPGNTIYF.

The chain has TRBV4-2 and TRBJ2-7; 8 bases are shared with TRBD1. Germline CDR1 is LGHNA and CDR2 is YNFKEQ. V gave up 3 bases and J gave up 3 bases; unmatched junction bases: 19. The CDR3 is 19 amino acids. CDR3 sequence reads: CASSQDLSLTGGRDYEQYF. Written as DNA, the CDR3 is TGTGCCAGCAGCCAGGACCTTAGCCTTACAGGGGGGAGAGACTACGAGCAGTACTTC.

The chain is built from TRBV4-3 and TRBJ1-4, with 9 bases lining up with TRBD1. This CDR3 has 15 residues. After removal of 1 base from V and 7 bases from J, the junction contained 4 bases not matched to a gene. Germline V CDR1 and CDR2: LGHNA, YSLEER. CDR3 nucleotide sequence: TGCGCCAGCAGCCAAGGGGGACAGGGTTTTGAAAAACTGTTTTTT. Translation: CASSQGGQGFEKLFF.

The CDR3 sequence is CASSLVFGSDQPQHF. Here the CDR3 DNA reads TGTGCCAGCAGCTTAGTGTTTGGCAGCGATCAGCCCCAGCATTTT. V gene TRBV7-2 combines with J gene TRBJ1-5, with D unresolved. Germline V CDR1 and CDR2: SGHTA, FQGNSA. The CDR3 contains 15 residues. The V gene lost 1 base and the J gene lost 5 bases, with 12 bases spanning the gap.

CDR3 coding DNA: TGTGCCACCAGCAGAAGGCCGATTTACGAGCAGTACTTC. Its protein is CATSRRPIYEQYF. The chain joins TRBV15 to TRBJ2-7; no definite D call. Germline CDR1 is LNHNV and CDR2 is YYDKDF (reference sequence). The length of the CDR3 is 13 residues. Trimming took off 2 bases at V and 4 bases at J, with 9 bases between the two ends.

The CDR3 reads CASSLESGRAGPRELFF. Here the CDR3 DNA reads TGTGCCAGCAGCTTAGAAAGCGGGAGGGCCGGTCCCCGGGAGCTGTTTTTT. J is TRBJ2-2 and V is TRBV11-3; 10 nucleotides line up with TRBD2. The V and J ends lost 0 bases and 9 bases, in that order; junction bases with no gene match: 10. From germline, CDR1 is SGHNT and CDR2 YENEEA. CDR3 length equals 17 residues.

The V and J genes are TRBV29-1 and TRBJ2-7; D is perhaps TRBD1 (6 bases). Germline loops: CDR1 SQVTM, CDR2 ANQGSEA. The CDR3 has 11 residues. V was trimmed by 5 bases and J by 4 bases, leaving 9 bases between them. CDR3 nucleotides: TGCAGCGTTAGGGGGTGGTACGAGCAGTACTTC. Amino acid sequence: CSVRGWYEQYF.

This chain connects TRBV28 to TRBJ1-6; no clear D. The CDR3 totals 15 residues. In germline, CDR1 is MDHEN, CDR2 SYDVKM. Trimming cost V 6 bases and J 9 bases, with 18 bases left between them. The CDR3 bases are TGTGCCAGCAGCCCATCGTCCCTCCGGGGTTCACCCCTCCACTTT. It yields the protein CASSPSSLRGSPLHF.

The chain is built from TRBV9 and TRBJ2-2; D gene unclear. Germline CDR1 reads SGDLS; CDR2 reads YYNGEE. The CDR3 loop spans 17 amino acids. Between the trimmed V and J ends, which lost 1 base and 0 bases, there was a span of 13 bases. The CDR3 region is CASSVRSGRTNTGELFF. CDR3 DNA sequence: TGTGCCAGCAGCGTAAGATCTGGTCGTACGAACACCGGGGAGCTGTTTTTT. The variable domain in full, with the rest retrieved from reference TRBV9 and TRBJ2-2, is DSGVTQTPKHLITATGQRVTLRCSPRSGDLSVYWYQQSLDQGLQFLIQYYNGEERAKGNILERFSAQQFPDLHSELNLSSLELGDSALYFCASSVRSGRTNTGELFFGEGSRLTVL.

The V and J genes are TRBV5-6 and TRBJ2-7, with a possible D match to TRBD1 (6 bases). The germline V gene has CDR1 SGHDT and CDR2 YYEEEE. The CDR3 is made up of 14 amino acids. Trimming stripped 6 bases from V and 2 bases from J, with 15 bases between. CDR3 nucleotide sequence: TGTGCCAGCATGTCGACAGGCGTGACCTACGAGCAGTACTTC. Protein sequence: CASMSTGVTYEQYF.

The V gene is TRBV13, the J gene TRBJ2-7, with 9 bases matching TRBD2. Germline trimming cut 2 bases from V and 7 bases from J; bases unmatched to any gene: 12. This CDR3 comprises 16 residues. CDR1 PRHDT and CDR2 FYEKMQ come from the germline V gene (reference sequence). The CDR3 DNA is TGTGCCAGCAGCTTAAGACGATTAGCGGGAGCGAGAGAGCAGTACTTC. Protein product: CASSLRRLAGAREQYF.

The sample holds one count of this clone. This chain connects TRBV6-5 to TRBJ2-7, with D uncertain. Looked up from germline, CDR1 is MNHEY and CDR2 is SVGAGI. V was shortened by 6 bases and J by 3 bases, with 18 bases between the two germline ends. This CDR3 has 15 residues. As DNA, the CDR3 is TGTGCCAGCAGACCCTCCCTTGGTCTAGACTACGAGCAGTACTTC. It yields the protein CASRPSLGLDYEQYF.